Presented here are 30 T cell receptor beta chains from one specimen sequenced in a study of identical twins. In TCRdb, the 5' RACE reads were re-called with MiXCR into one record per CDR3 protein. The repertoire holds some 790,000 distinct CDR3 sequences, 18% seen once, with 10% to 15% in the top ten. The sample also formed part of further work on T cells expressing NK-cell markers.

The sequencing sample was made of PBMCs. The receptors shown here come from a woman between 18 and 29 years old in good health.

The CDR3 DNA reads as TGTGCCAGCAGTCCGGCTTCAGCGGAGCAGTTCTTC. The encoded protein is CASSPASAEQFF. The rearrangement links TRBV25-1 to TRBJ2-1; D remains ambiguous. The V gene's germline CDR1 is MGHDK and CDR2 SYGVNS. The CDR3 runs to 12 residues. Trimming shortened V by 5 bases and J by 10 bases, and 12 bases separated the two germline ends.

This clonotype was detected a few times. V and J are TRBV6-2 or TRBV6-3 and TRBJ2-5; D not resolved. In germline, CDR1 is MNHEY, CDR2 SVGEGT. Deletions cut 4 bases from V and 4 bases from J, with 13 bases between. The CDR3 extends over 14 amino acids. This CDR3 is CASSSLAVSETQYF. DNA for the CDR3: TGTGCCAGCAGTTCCTTAGCAGTGTCAGAGACCCAGTACTTC.

This clonotype was seen a few times. The chain links TRBV10-3 to TRBJ1-1; perhaps TRBD1 as D (6 bases). The V and J ends lost 9 bases and 2 bases respectively, with 10 bases between them. The V gene's germline CDR1 is ENHRY and CDR2 SYGVKD. The CDR3 loop spans 12 amino acids. CDR3 amino acids: CAIPGQNTEAFF. The CDR3 DNA is TGTGCCATTCCGGGACAAAACACTGAAGCTTTCTTT.

This clonotype was detected many times. The chain links TRBV20-1 to TRBJ2-1; 8 bases fit TRBD2. The V and J ends lost 2 bases and 6 bases, in that order; junction bases with no gene match: 6. The length of the CDR3 is 14 residues. Germline CDR1 and CDR2: DFQATT and SNEGSKA (reference sequence). This chain's CDR3 is CSARPWTSPNEQFF. For the CDR3, the DNA is TGCAGTGCTAGACCATGGACTAGCCCCAATGAGCAGTTCTTC.

This clonotype was found a few times. The J gene is TRBJ2-7, the V gene TRBV27, with 8 bases matching TRBD1. This CDR3 has 14 residues. J was trimmed by 2 bases and V by 4 bases; bases with no gene match: 4. Looked up from germline, CDR1 is MNHEY and CDR2 is SMNVEV (reference sequence). CDR3 sequence: CASSYVQGAYEQYF. The CDR3 DNA is TGTGCCAGCAGTTACGTACAGGGGGCCTACGAGCAGTACTTC.

The V call is TRBV6-1, the J call TRBJ2-1; 11 bases line up with TRBD2. Losses at the gene ends were 6 bases for V and 5 bases for J; bases not matched to a gene: 6. This CDR3 spans 15 amino acids. The germline V gene has CDR1 MNHNS and CDR2 SASEGT. In DNA form, the CDR3 reads TGTGCCAGCAGACCCACTAGCGGGAGAGACAATGAGCAGTTCTTC. Encoded protein: CASRPTSGRDNEQFF.

The chain carries TRBV7-9 and TRBJ2-1; 12 nucleotides align to TRBD2. Germline V gene sequence: CDR1 SEHNR, CDR2 FQNEAQ (reference sequence). V lost 1 base, J lost 6 bases, and 1 base stayed unmatched. The CDR3 is 15 residues long. The CDR3 here is CASSLVTSGGNEQFF. The DNA of the CDR3 is TGTGCCAGCAGCTTAGTGACTAGCGGGGGCAATGAGCAGTTCTTC.

Only a few counts were recorded for this clonotype. The gene calls are TRBV12-3 or TRBV12-4 and TRBJ2-7, with TRBD2 as a possible D gene (6 bases). The CDR3 runs 13 residues. The V and J ends lost 7 bases and 5 bases respectively, with 15 bases between them. The CDR3 DNA reads TGTGCCAGCAAGTCGGGACTTAGTAACGAGCAGTACTTC. Protein sequence: CASKSGLSNEQYF.

This clonotype has more than one count but fewer than ten. The chain links TRBV3-1 to TRBJ2-3; no clear D gene. Looked up from germline, CDR1 is LGHDT and CDR2 is YNNKEL (reference sequence). V dropped 6 bases and J dropped 3 bases, with 10 bases sitting between them. The CDR3 is 13 amino acids. In DNA form, the CDR3 reads TGTGCCAGCAGTCAACTCGCGACAGATACGCAGTATTTT. This encodes CASSQLATDTQYF.

The table lists this clonotype with a count of one. This rearrangement joins TRBV6-5 to TRBJ2-1; D gene unclear. The CDR3 has 11 residues. V lost 2 bases and J lost 12, with 8 bases in between. Germline CDR1 is MNHEY and CDR2 is SVGAGI. The CDR3 sequence: CASSYASVQFF. CDR3 DNA sequence: TGTGCCAGCAGTTACGCGTCTGTGCAGTTCTTC.

At least ten counts were recorded for this clonotype. This chain joins TRBV12-3 or TRBV12-4 and TRBJ2-7; TRBD2 matches 9 bases. The CDR3 spans 13 residues. Trimming cost V 6 bases and J 3 bases; bases outside gene matches: 3. The CDR3, as DNA: TGTGCCAGCAGGTTGACTAGCGGCTACGAGCAGTACTTC. It codes for CASRLTSGYEQYF.

This clonotype has just a few counts. The rearrangement joins TRBV20-1 to TRBJ1-1, with D perhaps TRBD1 (6 bases). The CDR3 contains 14 residues. The V gene's germline CDR1 is DFQATT and CDR2 SNEGSKA (reference sequence). Between the trimmed V and J ends, which lost 1 base and 4 bases, there was a span of 13 bases. The CDR3 nucleotides read TGCAGTGCTAGAGTTACAGGGAGATCCACTGAAGCTTTCTTT. Protein sequence: CSARVTGRSTEAFF.

The chain couples TRBV12-3 or TRBV12-4 to TRBJ2-7, with 10 bases lining up with TRBD1. The CDR3 consists of 13 residues. The V segment lost 7 bases and the J segment 5 bases; nucleotides outside the gene matches: 5. This CDR3 is CASKGDRGHEQYF. The CDR3 bases are TGTGCCAGCAAAGGGGACAGGGGCCACGAGCAGTACTTC.

This clonotype was seen more than once but under ten times. J is TRBJ2-1 and V is TRBV4-3, with D possibly matching TRBD1 (6 bases). From germline, CDR1 is LGHNA and CDR2 YSLEER. The CDR3 extends over 15 amino acids. V gave up 3 bases and J gave up 7 bases, with 16 bases separating them. The CDR3: CASSHPSRGVNEQFF. The CDR3 nucleotides are TGCGCCAGCAGCCACCCATCCAGGGGAGTGAATGAGCAGTTCTTC.

This clonotype has a handful of counts. A junction end diverges from the germline sequence, so it may reflect a read error. V gene TRBV20-1 combines with J gene TRBJ2-5; D is perhaps TRBD2 (5 bases). This CDR3 region has 11 residues. Germline loops: CDR1 DFQATT, CDR2 SNEGSKA (reference sequence). CDR3 sequence reads: CSARDALASAF. In DNA, the CDR3 is TGCAGTGCTAGAGACGCATTAGCGTCAGCCTTC.

The chain employs TRBV6-1 and TRBJ1-6; 7 positions match TRBD1. The germline V gene encodes CDR1 MNHNS and CDR2 SASEGT. The CDR3 is 14 residues long. Germline trimming cut 7 bases from V and 1 base from J; bases unmatched to any gene: 1. This CDR3 reads CASKQGSYNSPLHF. CDR3 sequence (DNA): TGTGCCAGCAAACAGGGGTCCTATAATTCACCCCTCCACTTT.

The V call is TRBV7-9, the J call TRBJ2-3; D gene ambiguous. The ends were cut back, 2 bases at V and 3 bases at J, with 9 bases in the middle. The CDR3 runs 14 residues. CDR1 SEHNR and CDR2 FQNEAQ come from the germline V gene (reference sequence). The CDR3 nucleotides are TGTGCCAGCAGCTTACTTGTCTCGACAGATACGCAGTATTTT. Amino acid sequence: CASSLLVSTDTQYF.

This clonotype was recorded a few times. This sequence joins TRBV7-2 and TRBJ2-5, with D perhaps TRBD1 (6 bases). The CDR3 has 14 residues. Germline assignment: CDR1 SGHTA and CDR2 FQGNSA. Trimming took off 3 bases at V and 5 bases at J, with 13 bases between the two ends. This CDR3 is CASSFLGGEETQYF. CDR3 sequence (DNA): TGTGCCAGCAGCTTCTTAGGGGGAGAGGAGACCCAGTACTTC.

The chain recombines TRBV12-3 or TRBV12-4 with TRBJ2-3, with a tentative D call TRBD2 (5 bases). V shed 7 bases and J shed 2 bases, with 16 bases lying between them. The CDR3 consists of 15 residues. The CDR3 nucleotides read TGTGCCAGCACTCTTGGCGAGACTACCACAGATACGCAGTATTTT. Protein: CASTLGETTTDTQYF.

This clonotype showed up many times. The chain joins TRBV12-3 or TRBV12-4 to TRBJ1-5, with D unresolved. This CDR3 region has 14 residues. Trimming took off 3 bases at V and 2 bases at J, with 8 bases between the two ends. The CDR3, as DNA: TGTGCCAGCAGTTTCTCGGGTCGCAATCAGCCCCAGCATTTT. Its protein is CASSFSGRNQPQHF.

This clonotype came up many times. The J gene is TRBJ2-2, the V gene TRBV4-2; 9 bases are a match to TRBD1. J gave up 2 bases and V 0 bases, and 4 bases lay outside the gene matches. The CDR3 loop spans 17 amino acids. Per germline, CDR1 LGHNA and CDR2 YNFKEQ. DNA for the CDR3: TGTGCCAGCAGCCAAGAAAGGACAGGGGCCAACACCGGGGAGCTGTTTTTT. This sequence encodes CASSQERTGANTGELFF.

This chain connects TRBV5-1 to TRBJ1-6; D call uncertain. This CDR3 contains 13 residues. Germline lookup yields CDR1 SGHRS and CDR2 YFSETQ. Deletions cut 4 bases from V and 8 bases from J, with 10 bases between. CDR3 sequence: CASSPDWDSPLHF. Written as DNA, the CDR3 is TGCGCCAGCAGCCCTGACTGGGATTCACCCCTCCACTTT.

This clonotype was detected ten times or more. The gene calls are TRBV5-1 and TRBJ1-2; D gene unclear. Germline CDR1 and CDR2: SGHRS and YFSETQ. The CDR3 runs to 13 residues. Trimming stripped 0 bases from V and 4 bases from J, with 7 bases between. The CDR3, as DNA: TGCGCCAGCAGCTTGGGCATGGGCTATGGCTACACCTTC. Translating gives CASSLGMGYGYTF.

The rearrangement joins TRBV5-6 to TRBJ2-1; D is uncertain. Germline CDR1 SGHDT, CDR2 YYEEEE. The V end was cut by 1 base, the J end by 8 bases, with 7 bases between. The CDR3 loop spans 12 amino acids. CDR3 in amino acids: CASSLSNYEQFF. In nucleotides, the CDR3 is TGTGCCAGCAGCTTGAGCAACTATGAGCAGTTCTTC.

The gene calls are TRBV9 and TRBJ1-2; 9 bases are shared with TRBD1. With V trimmed by 3 bases and J by 8 bases, 5 bases remained unmatched. The CDR3 sequence is 13 residues long. CDR1 is SGDLS, CDR2 YYNGEE, per germline. The CDR3: CASSADTGGGYTF. CDR3 nucleotides: TGTGCCAGCAGCGCAGATACAGGGGGCGGCTACACCTTC.

The chain links TRBV5-1 to TRBJ2-7; D is ambiguous. Per the germline V gene, CDR1 is SGHRS and CDR2 is YFSETQ. The CDR3 loop spans 17 amino acids. With 0 bases removed from V and 1 base from J, the gap between germline ends came to 17 bases. CDR3: CASSLVANTDASYEQYF. The CDR3 nucleotides are TGCGCCAGCAGCTTGGTGGCTAACACCGACGCATCCTACGAGCAGTACTTC.

This chain connects TRBV10-3 to TRBJ2-4; D remains ambiguous. This CDR3 region has 13 residues. V was clipped by 2 bases and J by 12 bases, with 14 bases between them. The germline gives CDR1 ENHRY, CDR2 SYGVKD. The CDR3 loop is CAISEGPLEAQYF. For the CDR3, the DNA is TGTGCCATCAGTGAGGGGCCCCTGGAAGCTCAGTACTTC.

This chain uses TRBV12-5 with TRBJ2-5; a weak D match, TRBD2 (5 bases). The CDR3 runs 15 residues. Germline values: CDR1 LGHNT, CDR2 FRNRAP. The V gene lost 5 bases and the J gene lost 0 bases, with 13 bases spanning the gap. The CDR3 region is CASGLEETYQETQYF. The CDR3 region has the DNA TGTGCTAGTGGTCTGGAGGAGACCTACCAAGAGACCCAGTACTTC.

This clonotype was seen a few times. V is TRBV5-1 and J is TRBJ2-1; tentatively, D is TRBD2 (6 bases). This CDR3 spans 14 amino acids. Germline values: CDR1 SGHRS, CDR2 YFSETQ. V lost 3 bases, J lost 8 bases, and 15 bases lay in between. The CDR3, as DNA: TGCGCCAGCAGCTGGCGGGACCCCCAGTATGAGCAGTTCTTC. The encoded protein is CASSWRDPQYEQFF.

About this clonotype itself: Its ends do not fully match the called genes, so a read error is possible. The V gene is TRBV20-1, the J gene TRBJ2-1; 10 positions agree with TRBD2. Germline V gene data show CDR1 as DFQATT and CDR2 as SNEGSKA (reference sequence). The CDR3 is made up of 15 amino acids. The CDR3, as DNA: TGCGGTGCTAGAGATCTAGCGGGAGCGTCAAATGAGCAGTTCTTC. Translation gives CGARDLAGASNEQFF.